This entry lists 30 T cell receptor beta chains sequenced from one sample in a study of blood T cell repertoires in COVID-19. Produced via immunoSEQ multiplex PCR; TCRdb's table is partial and in-frame only. Among 200,000 or so clones listed, approximately 80% were seen once. What was sequenced was PBMCs or T cells enriched from blood (not recorded which). All receptors derive from a woman between 35 and 50 years old with acute COVID-19.

The chain is built from TRBV5-4 and TRBJ1-1; 10 bases match TRBD1. The CDR3 is 16 residues long. Germline CDR1 SGHNT, CDR2 YYREEE (reference sequence). J was trimmed by 4 bases and V by 2 bases; bases with no gene match: 8. CDR3 amino acids: CASSLPTGGFGTEAFF. The CDR3 bases are TGTGCCAGCAGCTTACCGACAGGGGGCTTCGGCACTGAAGCTTTCTTT.

V usage is TRBV19 and J usage is TRBJ1-6; D is perhaps TRBD1 (6 bases). The V end lost 3 bases, the J end lost 6 bases, and 9 bases lay between the germline ends. The germline V gene encodes CDR1 LNHDA and CDR2 SQIVND (reference sequence). The CDR3 is 14 amino acids. This chain's CDR3 is CASSITQGNSPLHF. In DNA, the CDR3 is TGTGCCAGTAGTATTACACAGGGTAATTCACCCCTCCACTTT.

The chain is built from TRBV9 and TRBJ1-5, with D uncertain. Trimming took off 0 bases at V and 0 bases at J, with 4 bases between the two ends. Germline assignment: CDR1 SGDLS and CDR2 YYNGEE. This CDR3 region has 14 residues. The CDR3 loop is CASSVADSNQPQHF. CDR3 sequence (DNA): TGTGCCAGCAGCGTAGCAGATAGCAATCAGCCCCAGCATTTT.

The CDR3 region is CASTMLSGEQYF. As DNA, the CDR3 is TGTGCCAGCACGATGCTCTCGGGCGAGCAGTACTTC. This sequence joins TRBV2 and TRBJ2-7; no reliable D call. V lost 7 bases and J lost 6, with 13 bases in between. Germline values: CDR1 SNHLY, CDR2 FYNNEI. This CDR3 spans 12 amino acids.

The chain has TRBV5-4 and TRBJ2-2; D is unresolved. This CDR3 comprises 14 residues. Germline CDR1 reads SGHNT; CDR2 reads YYREEE (reference sequence). Trimming took off 3 bases at V and 3 bases at J, with 9 bases between the two ends. CDR3: CASSSGVYTGELFF. In DNA form, the CDR3 reads TGTGCCAGCAGCTCCGGAGTATACACCGGGGAGCTGTTTTTT.

This clone was counted between two and nine times. V is TRBV30 and J is TRBJ2-7; no clear D gene. The germline gives CDR1 GTSNPN, CDR2 SVGIG (reference sequence). Deletions cut 3 bases from V and 2 bases from J, with 14 bases between. The CDR3 spans 14 residues. The CDR3 DNA sequence: TGTGCCTGGAGAGGTGCGCTTACTACCTACGAGCAGTACTTC. Translated, it gives CAWRGALTTYEQYF.

The chain combines TRBV28 with TRBJ1-3; tentatively, D is TRBD1 (5 bases). Germline V gives CDR1 MDHEN, CDR2 SYDVKM. V lost 4 bases to trimming and J lost 1 base, with 11 bases between them. The CDR3 sequence is 15 residues long. In DNA form, the CDR3 reads TGTGCCAGCAGTTCGGGGGGGTTATCTGGAAACACCATATATTTT. Translating it yields CASSSGGLSGNTIYF. The whole variable domain, remainder taken from reference TRBV28 and TRBJ1-3, is DVKVTQSSRYLVKRTGEKVFLECVQDMDHENMFWYRQDPGLGLRLIYFSYDVKMKEKGDIPEGYSVSREKKERFSLILESASTNQTSMYLCASSSGGLSGNTIYFGEGSWLTVV.

This clone was counted a few times. J is TRBJ2-5 and V is TRBV30, with 11 bases identical to TRBD1. The V gene end was trimmed by 4 bases and the J gene end by 4 bases; junction bases not matched to a gene: 2. There are 13 residues in the CDR3. Germline V gene sequence: CDR1 GTSNPN, CDR2 SVGIG (reference sequence). DNA of the CDR3: TGTGCCTGGAAGGACAGGGGGCGAGAGACCCAGTACTTC. It yields the protein CAWKDRGRETQYF.

Only one count was recorded for this clone. This chain links TRBV18 with TRBJ1-4, with a possible D match to TRBD1 (5 bases). Trimming took off 4 bases at V and 7 bases at J, with 10 bases between the two ends. CDR1 and CDR2 (germline): KGHSH, LQKENI. This CDR3 region has 13 residues. The chain's CDR3 is CASSHGDSEKLFF. Written as DNA, the CDR3 is TGTGCCAGCTCACACGGAGACAGTGAAAAACTGTTTTTT.

This chain links TRBV6-2 or TRBV6-3 with TRBJ2-1; TRBD2 matches 7 bases. This CDR3 has 16 residues. Germline values: CDR1 MNHEY, CDR2 SVGEGT. V gave up 0 bases and J gave up 10 bases; unmatched junction bases: 12. DNA of the CDR3: TGTGCCAGCAGTTACTCCGGAATGCCCCTGCGGGGGGAGCAGTTCTTC. Translation gives CASSYSGMPLRGEQFF.

The chain joins TRBV6-5 to TRBJ2-6; D is unclear. Deletions cut 7 bases from V and 0 bases from J, with 10 bases between. Germline-derived CDR1 and CDR2 are MNHEY and SVGAGI. This CDR3 is 15 amino acids long. The DNA of the CDR3 is TGTGCCAGCACTGTCACGAGCTCTGGGGCCAACGTCCTGACTTTC. The encoded protein is CASTVTSSGANVLTF.

This chain connects TRBV7-3 to TRBJ2-3; D might be TRBD2 (6 bases). Germline V gene sequence: CDR1 SGHTA, CDR2 FQGTGA. Trimming removed 0 bases at V and 9 bases at J, with 16 bases between. The CDR3 has 15 residues. CDR3 in DNA: TGTGCCAGCAGCTTAACGGGGGGACCCACCTTAACGCAGTATTTT. This translates into CASSLTGGPTLTQYF.

The chain links TRBV9 to TRBJ2-3; 11 bases fit TRBD2. V lost 3 bases and J lost 0; bases outside the gene matches: 3. The CDR3 runs to 16 residues. The V gene's germline CDR1 is SGDLS and CDR2 YYNGEE. CDR3 loop: CASSATSGESTDTQYF. The CDR3 DNA sequence: TGTGCCAGCAGCGCGACTAGCGGGGAAAGCACAGATACGCAGTATTTT.

V and J are TRBV7-2 and TRBJ2-5, with 9 positions matching TRBD2. Germline CDR1 reads SGHTA; CDR2 reads FQGNSA. This CDR3 region has 14 residues. J lost 5 bases, V lost 8 bases, and 9 bases had no gene match. CDR3 sequence: CASRNLAGSETQYF. The CDR3, as DNA: TGTGCCAGCCGCAATCTAGCGGGATCTGAGACCCAGTACTTC.

The rearrangement uses TRBV19 and TRBJ1-5, with 8 nucleotides matching TRBD1. The germline gives CDR1 LNHDA, CDR2 SQIVND (reference sequence). V shed 0 bases and J 7 bases; nucleotides not matched to a gene: 5. This CDR3 spans 15 amino acids. The CDR3 region is CASSIDRDRYQPQHF. Written as DNA, the CDR3 is TGTGCCAGTAGTATAGATCGGGACAGGTACCAGCCCCAGCATTTT.

This clone has just a few counts. The V gene is TRBV9, the J gene TRBJ2-2, with 14 bases aligning to TRBD2. CDR3 length equals 16 residues. Germline values: CDR1 SGDLS, CDR2 YYNGEE. The junction had 6 bases not matched to a gene; V was cut back by 4 bases and J by 7 bases. DNA of the CDR3: TGTGCCAGCAGCCAGGGACTAGCGGGGGCAGGCGGGGAGCTGTTTTTT. Translating gives CASSQGLAGAGGELFF.

The CDR3 nucleotides are TGTGCCAGCAGCCAATGGGCAGCAACTAATGAAAAACTGTTTTTT. Translation gives CASSQWAATNEKLFF. The rearrangement links TRBV3-1 (or the pseudogene TRBV3-2) to TRBJ1-4; unclear D gene. Germline CDR1 and CDR2: LGHDT and YNNKEL (reference sequence). V was cut by 2 bases and J by 0 bases, with 7 bases left in between. This CDR3 has 15 residues.

This clone has only a few counts. The gene calls are TRBV2 and TRBJ1-2, with TRBD1 matching over 8 bases. CDR1 is SNHLY and CDR2 is FYNNEI in the germline V gene. The CDR3 covers 14 residues. The ends lost 7 bases at V and 4 bases at J; junction bases unmatched: 8. The CDR3 coding sequence is TGTGCCAGCACCAGAACCGGGACAGGCTATGGCTACACCTTC. It encodes CASTRTGTGYGYTF.

V usage is TRBV28 and J usage is TRBJ1-5; TRBD1 matches at 8 bases. The V gene end was trimmed by 3 bases and the J gene end by 3 bases; junction bases not matched to a gene: 4. The CDR3 totals 15 residues. Germline CDR1 is MDHEN and CDR2 is SYDVKM. CDR3 sequence (DNA): TGTGCCAGCAGTTTGGCAGGGGGCTACAATCAGCCCCAGCATTTT. Residues: CASSLAGGYNQPQHF.

CDR3 residues: CAISDGTGDNEKLFF. Here the CDR3 DNA reads TGTGCCATCAGTGACGGGACAGGGGATAATGAAAAACTGTTTTTT. The chain combines TRBV10-3 with TRBJ1-4, with 10 bases fitting TRBD1. V was clipped by 3 bases and J by 4 bases; unmatched bases: 2. This CDR3 has 15 amino acids. Germline CDR1 and CDR2: ENHRY and SYGVKD.

This sequence joins TRBV7-9 and TRBJ2-1; 8 nucleotides align to TRBD1. The ends lost 3 bases at V and 8 bases at J; junction bases unmatched: 9. Germline CDR1 reads SEHNR; CDR2 reads FQNEAQ (reference sequence). The CDR3 has 15 amino acids. CDR3 region: CASSLRTGNFDEQFF. The CDR3 DNA reads TGTGCCAGCAGCTTGCGGACAGGGAATTTCGATGAGCAGTTCTTC.

This clone was counted a single time. The chain is built from TRBV30 and TRBJ1-1; D call uncertain. V was pared by 1 base and J by 7 bases, with 7 bases between. The CDR3 spans 11 residues. Germline V CDR1 and CDR2: GTSNPN, SVGIG (reference sequence). The CDR3 loop reads CAWSARHEAFF. CDR3 nucleotides: TGTGCCTGGAGTGCCCGACATGAAGCTTTCTTT. Full variable domain (rest looked up from reference TRBV30 and TRBJ1-1): SQTIHQWPATLVQPVGSPLSLECTVEGTSNPNLYWYRQAAGRGLQLLFYSVGIGQISSEVPQNLSASRPQDRQFILSSKKLLLSDSGFYLCAWSARHEAFFGQGTRLTVV.

The V gene is TRBV3-1 (or the pseudogene TRBV3-2), the J gene TRBJ1-6, with 9 bases fitting TRBD1. Trimming cost V 2 bases and J 6 bases; bases outside gene matches: 5. CDR1 is LGHDT and CDR2 is YNNKEL in the germline V gene (reference sequence). The CDR3 runs 16 residues. The CDR3 loop reads CASSQFRTGANSPLHF. The CDR3 DNA reads as TGTGCCAGCAGCCAATTCCGGACAGGGGCTAATTCACCCCTCCACTTT.

The V gene is TRBV24-1, the J gene TRBJ2-3; 7 bases are shared with TRBD1. After removal of 12 bases from V and 2 bases from J, the junction contained 10 bases not matched to a gene. Germline V gives CDR1 KGHDR, CDR2 SFDVKD. This CDR3 comprises 14 residues. The CDR3 nucleotides are TGTGCCGTTTCTTTCGACAGGGACACAGATACGCAGTATTTT. As protein: CAVSFDRDTDTQYF.

V gene TRBV6-5 combines with J gene TRBJ1-4, with 10 nucleotides matching TRBD1. Trimming removed 0 bases from V and 8 bases from J; junction bases left unmatched: 6. The CDR3 is 16 amino acids. CDR1 is MNHEY and CDR2 is SVGAGI in the germline V gene. The CDR3 DNA reads as TGTGCCAGCAGTTACTCGAGGGGGACAGGGGTCGAAAAACTGTTTTTT. Its protein is CASSYSRGTGVEKLFF.

The chain recombines TRBV5-1 with TRBJ2-7, with D possibly being TRBD2 (5 bases). The CDR3 is 13 amino acids. Per the germline V gene, CDR1 is SGHRS and CDR2 is YFSETQ. V was trimmed by 0 bases and J by 4 bases, leaving 8 bases between them. The CDR3 DNA reads as TGCGCCAGCAGCTTGGCGTTAGCGTACGAGCAGTACTTC. Amino acid sequence: CASSLALAYEQYF.

V is TRBV10-3 and J is TRBJ1-1; D is undetermined. The CDR3 is made up of 13 amino acids. Germline values: CDR1 ENHRY, CDR2 SYGVKD. V shed 1 base and J shed 3 bases, with 6 bases lying between them. The chain's CDR3 is CAISEFPYTEAFF. The CDR3 nucleotides are TGTGCCATCAGTGAGTTTCCTTACACTGAAGCTTTCTTT.

The rearrangement uses TRBV4-2 and TRBJ2-4; 16 nucleotides align to TRBD2. With 6 bases clipped from V and 5 bases from J, the junction kept 4 bases outside the gene matches. Germline V lookup: CDR1 LGHNA, CDR2 YNFKEQ. The CDR3 runs 16 residues. CDR3: CASSAGTSGGENIQYF. The CDR3 DNA reads as TGTGCCAGCAGTGCCGGGACTAGCGGGGGGGAAAACATTCAGTACTTC.

In nucleotides, the CDR3 is TGTGCCAGCAGCCAAGATCACCCGGCGGGAGCGGTCGATGAGCAGTTCTTC. Translated: CASSQDHPAGAVDEQFF. This chain uses TRBV3-1 (or the pseudogene TRBV3-2) with TRBJ2-1; TRBD2 matches 7 bases. CDR3 length equals 17 residues. Trimming removed 0 bases from V and 8 bases from J; junction bases left unmatched: 13. Germline values: CDR1 LGHDT, CDR2 YNNKEL (reference sequence).

This clone was seen many times. This CDR3 reads CARNSGPIYEQYF. In nucleotides, the CDR3 is TGTGCCAGAAATAGCGGGCCCATCTACGAGCAGTACTTC. V is TRBV30 and J is TRBJ2-7; 7 positions agree with TRBD2. The CDR3 spans 13 residues. V shed 8 bases and J 3 bases; nucleotides not matched to a gene: 10. Germline V gives CDR1 GTSNPN, CDR2 SVGIG (reference sequence).